The rows below give T cell receptor beta chains drawn from one sample of a study of OX40 agonist ivuxolimab in advanced cancers. Profiled with immunoSEQ multiplex PCR; TCRdb holds only in-frame clones, not every one. The table shows about 39,000 clones, with roughly 92% occurring only once. The input for sequencing was CD4+ or CD8+ T cells sorted from blood, taken in a trial of the OX40 agonist ivuxolimab. These receptors were obtained from an adult with an advanced solid tumor such as melanoma, head and neck, liver or kidney cancer. The CDR3 runs from the conserved cysteine through the conserved F or W. D genes are given only for firm matches.

J: TRBJ2-2; V: TRBV30; D: NA; CDR3: CAWSQFTGELFF; DNA: TGTGCCTGGAGTCAATTCACCGGGGAGCTGTTTTTT
J: TRBJ2-3; V: TRBV5-1; D: NA; CDR3: CASSLEESLTDTQYF; DNA: TGCGCCAGCAGCCTTGAGGAATCTCTCACAGATACGCAGTATTTT
J: TRBJ1-4; V: TRBV30; D: NA; CDR3: CAFRRQGEKLFF; DNA: TGTGCCTTCCGGAGGCAAGGTGAAAAACTGTTTTTT
J: TRBJ2-3; V: TRBV13; D: TRBD1; CDR3: CASSFRQGVADTQYF; DNA: TGTGCCAGCAGCTTCCGACAGGGGGTCGCAGATACGCAGTATTTT
J: TRBJ2-7; V: TRBV28; D: NA; CDR3: CASSPVEGEDEQYF; DNA: TGTGCCAGCAGCCCCGTAGAGGGAGAGGACGAGCAGTACTTC
J: TRBJ2-4; V: TRBV21-1; D: NA; CDR3: CASSKGRGGRQRKAKNIQYF; DNA: TGTGCCAGCAGCAAAGGCCGAGGGGGAAGACAGAGGAAAGCCAAAAACATTCAGTACTTC
J: TRBJ1-1; V: TRBV5-5; D: NA; CDR3: CASSLGGPEAFF; DNA: TGTGCCAGCAGCTTGGGGGGCCCTGAAGCTTTCTTT
J: TRBJ2-2; V: TRBV5-6; D: TRBD2; CDR3: CASSFGLAETNTGELFF; DNA: TGTGCCAGCAGCTTCGGCCTAGCGGAAACGAACACCGGGGAGCTGTTTTTT
J: TRBJ1-4; V: TRBV28; D: NA; CDR3: CASSLVDEKLFF; DNA: TGTGCCAGCAGTTTAGTGGATGAAAAACTGTTTTTT
J: TRBJ2-3; V: TRBV18; D: NA; CDR3: CASTEWADTQYF; DNA: TGTGCCAGCACCGAGTGGGCAGATACGCAGTATTTT
J: TRBJ1-1; V: TRBV7-8; D: TRBD1; CDR3: CASSLIRTGGTEAFF; DNA: TGTGCCAGCAGCTTAATACGGACAGGGGGCACTGAAGCTTTCTTT